The 5 T cell receptor beta chains given below trace back to one sample, sequenced in a study of regulatory and conventional T cells in RAG deficiency. Generated by immunoSEQ multiplex PCR, the TCRdb table keeps only in-frame clones and is missing some. In the table there are 9,000 to 9,500 clones, approximately 88% of which are singletons. Regulatory T cells were sorted from blood as CD4+ CD25-high CD127-low cells. This sample was shared with a second study, whose subject was regulatory T cells. That publication notes: Amplification used 52 TRBV primers and 13 TRBJ primers.

The source material was Tregs sorted from blood. The receptors shown here come from a human donor in good health.

The rearrangement links TRBV28 to TRBJ2-1; unclear D gene. Trimming removed 4 bases from V and 6 bases from J, with 19 bases in between. Germline CDR1 is MDHEN and CDR2 is SYDVKM. CDR3 size: 16 residues. DNA of the CDR3: TGTGCCAGCAGTTCTAGGTGGGGTGTATCTACCAATGAGCAGTTCTTC. Translation: CASSSRWGVSTNEQFF.

CDR3 loop: CASTEAGGIQPQHF. The CDR3 DNA sequence: TGTGCCAGCACCGAGGCAGGGGGGATTCAGCCCCAGCATTTT. The chain couples TRBV2 to TRBJ1-5, with 7 bases that match TRBD1. V was pared by 7 bases and J by 6 bases, with 9 bases of the junction left unmatched. Germline V lookup: CDR1 SNHLY, CDR2 FYNNEI. The CDR3 runs 14 residues.

This clone was observed a single time. This same CDR3 is encoded by further DNA sequences in the sample. This sequence joins TRBV2 and TRBJ2-5, with 7 bases identical to TRBD2. The DNA end is a closer match to TRBJ2-7, so the J assignment may be wrong. The CDR3 sequence is 15 residues long. Germline loops: CDR1 SNHLY, CDR2 FYNNEI. The CDR3 here is CASSEVGGRANEQYF. For the CDR3, the DNA is TGTGCCAGCAGTGAGGTGGGTGGGAGGGCCAACGAGCAGTACTTC.

The rearrangement uses TRBV6-6 and TRBJ2-3, with TRBD1 matching 8 bases. With 0 bases clipped from V and 4 bases from J, the junction kept 3 bases outside the gene matches. Per the germline V gene, CDR1 is MNHNY and CDR2 is SVGAGI (reference sequence). This CDR3 comprises 15 residues. The CDR3 region is CASSYSAGGADTQYF. CDR3 coding DNA: TGTGCCAGCAGTTACTCGGCAGGGGGCGCAGATACGCAGTATTTT.

The V gene is TRBV5-1, the J gene TRBJ2-5, with TRBD1 matching 8 bases. Germline V CDR1 and CDR2: SGHRS, YFSETQ. V lost 4 bases, J lost 5 bases, and 13 bases stayed unmatched. This CDR3 contains 16 residues. CDR3 region: CASSPGQGGILETQYF. The CDR3 region has the DNA TGCGCCAGCAGCCCCGGACAGGGCGGTATTTTGGAGACCCAGTACTTC.